Listed below are T cell receptor beta chains from one sample, sequenced in a study of OX40 agonist ivuxolimab in advanced cancers. Assay: immunoSEQ multiplex PCR; the TCRdb copy retains only in-frame clones and omits some. The table shows 40,000 or so clones, with roughly 82% occurring only once. The specimen was CD4+ or CD8+ T cells sorted from blood, collected in a trial of the OX40 agonist ivuxolimab. Source of these receptors: an adult with an advanced solid tumor such as melanoma, head and neck, liver or kidney cancer. The CDR3 runs from the conserved cysteine through the conserved F or W. D genes are given only for firm matches. Rows may omit the clone size; those that give it use once, few, many or a size class.

CDR3	DNA	size	D	length	V	J
CASSLGPLNTEAFF	TGTGCCAGCAGCTTGGGACCGCTAAACACTGAAGCTTTCTTT	-	-	14	TRBV11-3	TRBJ1-1
CATSSSTDYYEQYF	TGTGCCACCAGCTCGTCGACGGACTACTACGAGCAGTACTTC	-	-	14	TRBV15	TRBJ2-7
CASSLTGRGEETQYF	TGCGCCAGCAGCTTGACAGGGCGTGGGGAAGAGACCCAGTACTTC	-	-	15	TRBV5-1	TRBJ2-5
CASRGLGLGGDEQFF	TGTGCCAGCAGAGGATTGGGTCTTGGAGGCGATGAGCAGTTCTTC	-	-	15	TRBV6-5	TRBJ2-1
CASSRTRSQPQHF	TGTGCCAGCAGTCGGACACGTAGTCAGCCCCAGCATTTT	-	-	13	TRBV2	TRBJ1-5
CASSVGTSGLYNEQFF	TGTGCCAGCAGCGTGGGGACTAGCGGGCTGTACAATGAGCAGTTCTTC	-	TRBD2	16	TRBV5-8	TRBJ2-1
CASGLVLGTGGILHTGELFF	TGTGCTAGTGGTTTGGTACTAGGGACAGGGGGCATTTTGCACACCGGGGAGCTGTTTTTT	-	TRBD1	20	TRBV12-5	TRBJ2-2
CASSPRQGTDTQYF	TGTGCCAGCAGCCCCAGACAGGGCACAGATACGCAGTATTTT	-	-	14	TRBV6-5	TRBJ2-3
CASSRRQYDDQFF	TGTGCCAGCAGCCGAAGACAGTATGACGACCAGTTTTTT	once	-	13	TRBV7-2	TRBJ1-4
CASSNQGLAKNIQYF	TGTGCCAGCAGCAATCAGGGTTTAGCCAAAAACATTCAGTACTTC	-	-	15	TRBV5-4	TRBJ2-4
CASSQDWRFSGNTIYF	TGTGCCAGCAGCCAAGATTGGAGATTCTCTGGAAACACCATATATTTT	-	-	16	TRBV14	TRBJ1-3
CASSLVSYNEQFF	TGTGCCAGCAGCTTAGTATCCTACAATGAGCAGTTCTTC	once	-	13	TRBV11-3	TRBJ2-1
CASSTGTSGRDNEQFF	TGTGCCAGTAGTACGGGGACTAGCGGGAGAGACAATGAGCAGTTCTTC	-	TRBD2	16	TRBV19	TRBJ2-1
CASSPPGDHEQYF	TGTGCCAGCAGCCCCCCAGGGGACCACGAGCAGTACTTC	-	-	13	TRBV28	TRBJ2-7
CASSPFEREDTDTQYF	TGTGCCAGCAGCCCCTTTGAGCGGGAGGACACAGATACGCAGTATTTT	-	TRBD2	16	TRBV9	TRBJ2-3
CASSLDRDNEQFF	TGTGCCAGCAGCTTAGACAGGGACAATGAGCAGTTCTTC	-	-	13	TRBV11-2	TRBJ2-1
CASSSYSSHATNEKLFF	TGTGCCAGCAGTTCGTACTCCTCACATGCAACTAATGAAAAACTGTTTTTT	-	-	17	TRBV27	TRBJ1-4
CASSLGQGSEDMNTEAFF	TGTGCCAGCAGTTTGGGACAGGGGTCGGAAGACATGAACACTGAAGCTTTCTTT	-	TRBD1	18	TRBV27	TRBJ1-1
CASSSRRSGRGNEQFF	TGTGCCAGCAGCTCGAGGCGCAGCGGGAGGGGCAATGAGCAGTTCTTC	-	TRBD2	16	TRBV11-3	TRBJ2-1
CASSVAGGMSSDTQYF	TGTGCCAGCAGCGTAGCTGGCGGGATGAGTTCAGATACGCAGTATTTT	-	-	16	TRBV9	TRBJ2-3
CSVDGNSGNTIYF	TGCAGCGTTGACGGTAACTCTGGAAACACCATATATTTT	-	-	13	TRBV29-1	TRBJ1-3
CASSTAGGWYF	TGTGCCAGCAGTACCGCAGGGGGCTGGTACTTC	-	TRBD1	11	TRBV27	TRBJ2-5
CASSYGGHTGELFF	TGTGCCAGCAGCTACGGGGGTCACACCGGGGAGCTGTTTTTT	-	-	14	TRBV9	TRBJ2-2
CASSPHGLANTDTQYF	TGCGCCAGCAGCCCCCACGGACTAGCAAACACAGATACGCAGTATTTT	-	TRBD2	16	TRBV4-1	TRBJ2-3
CASSVGSGNTIYF	TGTGCCAGCAGCGTAGGCTCTGGAAACACCATATATTTT	-	-	13	TRBV9	TRBJ1-3
CASSPGTGEIYEQYF	TGTGCCAGCAGCCCTGGGACAGGGGAAATCTACGAGCAGTACTTC	-	TRBD1	15	TRBV5-5	TRBJ2-7
CASSLVGGSTYGYTF	TGCGCCAGCAGCTTGGTCGGAGGGTCGACCTATGGCTACACCTTC	-	-	15	TRBV5-1	TRBJ1-2
CASSAEPGQGNIQYF	TGTGCCAGCAGCGCAGAACCGGGACAGGGAAACATTCAGTACTTC	once	TRBD1	15	TRBV9	TRBJ2-4
CSAFGTAGYTF	TGCAGTGCTTTCGGGACCGCTGGCTACACCTTC	-	-	11	TRBV20-1	TRBJ1-2
CASRSDRVNEQFF	TGTGCCAGCAGATCCGACAGGGTTAATGAGCAGTTCTTC	once	TRBD1	13	TRBV2	TRBJ2-1
CASAGTYNEQFF	TGTGCCAGTGCTGGGACCTACAATGAGCAGTTCTTC	-	-	12	TRBV19	TRBJ2-1
CAWSRAMQFNTEAFF	TGTGCCTGGTCGAGGGCAATGCAGTTCAACACTGAAGCTTTCTTT	-	-	15	TRBV30	TRBJ1-1
CASSPGTSGSEEQYF	TGTGCCAGCAGCCCGGGGACTAGCGGGAGCGAAGAGCAGTACTTC	-	TRBD2	15	TRBV7-6	TRBJ2-7
CASTNIGTGGLNEQFF	TGTGCCAGCACCAACATCGGGACAGGGGGCTTGAATGAGCAGTTCTTC	-	TRBD1	16	TRBV6-6	TRBJ2-1
CASSPLPSLAGGNNEQFF	TGTGCCAGCTCACCACTCCCCTCCCTAGCGGGAGGGAACAATGAGCAGTTCTTC	-	TRBD2	18	TRBV18	TRBJ2-1